These 5 T cell receptor beta chains came from one sample sequenced in a study of OX40 agonist ivuxolimab in advanced cancers. Profiling relied on immunoSEQ multiplex PCR, and the TCRdb table lists in-frame clones only, not all of them. The sample shows some 90,000 clones, approximately 91% of them seen only once. The source was CD4+ or CD8+ T cells sorted from blood, collected in a trial of the OX40 agonist ivuxolimab. The receptors originated from an adult with an advanced solid tumor such as melanoma, head and neck, liver or kidney cancer.

The chain joins TRBV7-2 to TRBJ2-3; the match to TRBD2 covers 11 bases. V trimming: 1 base; J trimming: 11 bases; junction bases outside the gene matches: 11. Looked up from germline, CDR1 is SGHTA and CDR2 is FQGNSA. This CDR3 contains 16 residues. CDR3 in DNA: TGTGCCAGCAGCTTAGTGGGCTTAGCGGGAGGGGGCGGGCAGTATTTT. As protein: CASSLVGLAGGGGQYF.

The V and J genes are TRBV28 and TRBJ2-5; D remains unclear. Trimming removed 5 bases from V and 5 bases from J, with 9 bases in between. This CDR3 has 12 residues. The germline CDR1 and CDR2 sequences are MDHEN and SYDVKM. The CDR3 region has the DNA TGTGCCAGCAGTGGCTGGCGGGAGACCCAGTACTTC. It specifies CASSGWRETQYF.

This chain connects TRBV5-1 to TRBJ2-3, with TRBD2 identical over 10 bases. Trimming removed 1 base from V and 4 bases from J; junction bases left unmatched: 6. The CDR3 is 16 residues long. Germline-derived CDR1 and CDR2 are SGHRS and YFSETQ. The CDR3 sequence: CASSLLTSGMADTQYF. CDR3 sequence (DNA): TGCGCCAGCAGCTTGCTTACTAGCGGGATGGCAGATACGCAGTATTTT.

This sequence joins TRBV19 and TRBJ2-7; TRBD2 agrees at 13 bases. Looked up from germline, CDR1 is LNHDA and CDR2 is SQIVND (reference sequence). This CDR3 is 15 amino acids long. Trimming removed 6 bases from V and 7 bases from J; junction bases left unmatched: 9. The CDR3 here is CASRPLAGGPGEQYF. The CDR3 region has the DNA TGTGCCAGTAGGCCACTAGCGGGAGGGCCGGGTGAGCAGTACTTC.

This clone was recorded once. The V gene is TRBV7-7, the J gene TRBJ1-1, with D unresolved. Trimming cost V 1 base and J 1 base, with 4 bases left between them. Germline V gives CDR1 SSHAT, CDR2 FNYEAQ (reference sequence). The CDR3 runs to 13 residues. DNA for the CDR3: TGTGCCAGCAGCTTAGGGCAGAACACTGAAGCTTTCTTT. Translating it yields CASSLGQNTEAFF.